Detailed here is one TCR beta chain. The antigen it binds to is not known. Base qualities are not recorded, but no much larger clone differs from it by a single base. The data were obtained in a study of vaccination and CD4 T cells after COVID-19 (dated 2022 in TCRdb). Regarding the research as a whole: SARS-CoV-2 positivity had been established in the convalescent patients by nasal swab PCR, and mild disease was recorded in roughly 9 of these patients and severe disease in one. The spike-specific CD4+ TCR repertoire was compared before and after mRNA vaccination in about nine COVID-19 convalescent patients and several infection-naive healthy vaccine recipients. Participants got two doses of the Pfizer-BioNTech BNT162b2 vaccine (n=8) or two doses of the Moderna mRNA-1273 vaccine (n=2). For stimulating the cultures, overlapping spike peptide pools were used, derived from SARS-CoV-2 as well as from the common cold coronaviruses HCoV-NL63, HCoV-OC43 and HCoV-229E. As controls, cultures received a CEFX viral epitope pool (the positive control), an HIV-1 Nef peptide pool (the negative control), or no peptide at all. Post-COVID blood samples from convalescent patients were collected a median of 101 days after diagnosis, with a range of roughly 30 to 170 days. The time from the second vaccine dose to post-vaccine blood sampling had a median of around 72 days and ranged from about 14 to 250 days. In the convalescent cohort there were six males and four females, among whom were two Hispanic individuals, seven Caucasians, two Asians and one multiracial person.

The treatment or condition tag for this specimen amounts to: approximately 9-day PBMC culture with coronavirus spike peptide pools or control peptides (ViraFEST assay). The ViraFEST assay, used in the study, expanded antigen-specific T cells with peptide pools and then identified the expanded clonotypes through TCR sequencing. The convalescent patients' positive SARS-CoV-2 PCR tests fell between March and December 2020, which was before the Alpha, Beta and Delta variants emerged in the United States. Each well held about 2 million PBMCs cultured in IMDM containing around 5% human AB serum and around 9.2 IU/ml IL-2, with roughly 10 ug/ml peptide pools added. Half of the culture medium was replaced with fresh IL-2-containing medium on days 3 and 7. After about 11 days of culture, CD4+ T cells were isolated by negative selection using the EasySep CD4+ T cell isolation kit. PBMCs were separated from whole blood using Ficoll-Paque Plus gradient centrifugation and then either used fresh or cryopreserved at -140C. Each culture condition was generally run in triplicate wells.

Overall study outcomes, separate from this receptor: Of the vaccine-specific clones in convalescent patients, 304 of 307, or nearly all, reacted only to SARS-CoV-2 spike and did not cross-react with common cold coronaviruses. Relatively few convalescent patients were included in the study, and early timepoints after natural infection were not analyzed. The median count of SARS-CoV-2-reactive clonotypes went up from 20 to 25 after infection to more than 30 after vaccination, although the change was not significant. Among convalescent patients, a median around 86% of the SARS-CoV-2-reactive clones seen after vaccination appeared only after vaccination, which suggests priming specific to the vaccine.

Library preparation used PCR. DNA from cultured CD4+ T cells was subjected to TCR sequencing with the Oncomine TCR Beta short-read assay at the Johns Hopkins FTIC core. The QIAamp micro DNA kit was used to extract genomic DNA from the cultured CD4+ T cells. Oncomine TCR Beta libraries from cultured CD4+ T cells were pooled using unique dual indexes and sequenced on an Illumina iSeq 100. As for the original processing: Non-productive sequences were removed, and CDR3s not starting with C, not ending with F or W, or shorter than 7 amino acids were discarded. Antigen-specific clonotypes were identified with the MANAFEST web application by comparing peptide-stimulated wells with reference and other culture wells. For a clone to be called positive, the clone needed an FDR below 0.05, an odds ratio above 5, and a productive frequency above 0.1% in at least two of three replicate wells. A clonotype counted as cross-reactive if it showed significant expansion both in the SARS-CoV-2 spike wells and in at least one common cold coronavirus spike condition. Levenshtein distances (stringdist) and unrooted phylogenetic trees (ape) in R version 3.6.1 were used to assess CDR3 homology. TCRdb passed the public sequencing reads through fastp at Q25 and MiXCR, retaining productive beta sequences. Each record represents a unique CDR3 protein, reported with the most common genes and DNA among its rows. For this entry, the V and J calls and clone size follow TCRdb and not the study's own pipeline. Across this sample there are more than 15,000 distinct CDR3 sequences, with around a quarter seen only once. In total, the top ten clones hold under 13% of the sample.

CDR1 and CDR2 were assigned from the germline V gene as MNHEY and SVGEGT. Ends trimmed: V by 2 bases, J by 4 bases; bases unmatched to a gene: 3. The CDR3 spans 14 residues, from the cysteine through the phenylalanine. Only the CDR3 portion is preserved as DNA: 42 bases, with reading frame beginning at the first base. The clonotype originates from a human donor with COVID-19. The chain uses TRBV6-2 or TRBV6-3 and TRBJ1-1, and TRBD1 matches 8 of the central bases. The sequencing sample was made of cultured CD4+ T cells from blood. The nucleotides read TGTGCCAGCAGTTACCTGGGACAGGCCACTGAAGCTTTCTTT. Translated, it gives CASSYLGQATEAFF.